Shown below are 21 T cell receptor beta chains from a single sample sequenced in a study of PD-1 blockade in classical Hodgkin lymphoma. In every patient, relapse followed autologous stem cell transplantation, while exposure to brentuximab vedotin differed. Profiling relied on immunoSEQ multiplex PCR, and the TCRdb table lists in-frame clones only, not all of them. The sample holds around 41,000 clones, less than 80% seen once. The sequenced sample was peripheral blood mononuclear cells (PBMCs), obtained at baseline. Source of these receptors: a human donor with classical Hodgkin lymphoma.

The V gene is TRBV7-2, the J gene TRBJ2-1; D is uncertain. The germline gives CDR1 SGHTA, CDR2 FQGNSA. V was trimmed by 3 bases and J by 0 bases, leaving 6 bases between them. The CDR3 extends over 14 amino acids. The CDR3 bases are TGTGCCAGCAGCTTCGATGGCTCCTACAATGAGCAGTTCTTC. Its protein is CASSFDGSYNEQFF.

The chain couples TRBV5-8 to TRBJ2-3, with 8 bases identical to TRBD2. V was clipped by 0 bases and J by 5 bases; unmatched bases: 8. The CDR3 length is 16 residues. Germline CDR1 and CDR2: SGHTS and YDEGEE. CDR3 in DNA: TGTGCCAGCAGCTTGGGTGGTAGCGGGAATATAGATACGCAGTATTTT. Translated, it gives CASSLGGSGNIDTQYF. The whole variable domain, filled in from reference TRBV5-8 and TRBJ2-3, reads EAGVTQSPTHLIKTRGQQATLRCSPISGHTSVYWYQQALGLGLQFLLWYDEGEERNRGNFPPRFSGRQFPNYSSELNVNALELEDSALYLCASSLGGSGNIDTQYFGPGTRLTVL.

In its sample, this clone was seen once. V is TRBV6-1 and J is TRBJ2-1; 7 bases match TRBD1. The CDR3 totals 14 residues. Germline-derived CDR1 and CDR2 are MNHNS and SASEGT. With 7 bases clipped from V and 1 base from J, the junction kept 4 bases outside the gene matches. CDR3 DNA sequence: TGTGCCAGCATGGAGACAGGGTCCTACAATGAGCAGTTCTTC. Encoded protein: CASMETGSYNEQFF.

This clone was found a few times. The chain employs TRBV28 and TRBJ2-7; the match to TRBD2 covers 8 bases. This CDR3 spans 19 amino acids. Trimming cost V 5 bases and J 0 bases; bases outside gene matches: 18. In germline, CDR1 is MDHEN, CDR2 SYDVKM. The CDR3 nucleotides are TGTGCCAGCAGTCCTGGCCTAGCCCGGGGGACTAGAAGCTCCTACGAGCAGTACTTC. Amino acid sequence: CASSPGLARGTRSSYEQYF.

The rearrangement uses TRBV9 and TRBJ2-5; 12 bases align to TRBD2. This CDR3 spans 17 amino acids. Germline V CDR1 and CDR2: SGDLS, YYNGEE. The J segment lost 4 bases and the V segment lost 3 bases, leaving 10 bases of the junction unmatched. The DNA of the CDR3 is TGTGCCAGCAGCGCGGGTCAACTAGCGGGAGGCTCAGAGACCCAGTACTTC. It codes for CASSAGQLAGGSETQYF.

The V call is TRBV28, the J call TRBJ1-1; tentatively, D is TRBD1 (5 bases). The V gene lost 4 bases and the J gene lost 3 bases, with 6 bases spanning the gap. The CDR3 runs to 12 residues. Germline V lookup: CDR1 MDHEN, CDR2 SYDVKM. The CDR3 loop reads CASSWGDTEAFF. The CDR3 region has the DNA TGTGCCAGCAGTTGGGGGGACACTGAAGCTTTCTTT.

This chain links TRBV5-1 with TRBJ2-7, with D possibly TRBD2 on 6 matching bases. CDR1 and CDR2 (germline): SGHRS, YFSETQ. The length of the CDR3 is 15 residues. The germline V and J ends were trimmed by 1 base and 1 base, with 12 bases remaining between them. This chain's CDR3 is CASSLYAGSSYEQYF. The CDR3 DNA reads TGCGCCAGCAGCTTGTACGCGGGATCATCCTACGAGCAGTACTTC.

The chain couples TRBV11-2 to TRBJ1-4, with 7 bases identical to TRBD1. V was pared by 5 bases and J by 4 bases, with 7 bases of the junction left unmatched. Germline CDR1 SGHAT, CDR2 FQNNGV. The CDR3 has 15 residues. The CDR3 bases are TGTGCCAGCAGCCGACGGACAGGCGGTAATGAAAAACTGTTTTTT. Its translation: CASSRRTGGNEKLFF.

This clone is a singleton in its sample. The chain joins TRBV5-1 to TRBJ2-7, with 8 bases that match TRBD2. The CDR3 consists of 15 residues. Germline V lookup: CDR1 SGHRS, CDR2 YFSETQ. Trimming took 1 base from V and 5 from J; bases not matched to a gene: 8. The CDR3 DNA is TGCGCCAGCAGCTTGAGGGGACTAGTCGGCCACGAGCAGTACTTC. This codes for CASSLRGLVGHEQYF.

The J gene is TRBJ2-7, the V gene TRBV7-9; no reliable D call. V was pared by 1 base and J by 0 bases, with 7 bases between. Germline CDR1 reads SEHNR; CDR2 reads FQNEAQ (reference sequence). The CDR3 is 14 amino acids. The CDR3 nucleotides read TGTGCCAGCAGCTTAGAAGGCAACTCCTACGAGCAGTACTTC. Protein sequence: CASSLEGNSYEQYF.

This clone was seen more than once but under ten times. This chain joins TRBV4-1 and TRBJ2-7, with D perhaps matching TRBD1 (6 bases). Germline CDR1 MGHRA, CDR2 YSYEKL. Trimming took off 3 bases at V and 5 bases at J, with 23 bases between the two ends. The CDR3 is made up of 17 amino acids. The CDR3 loop reads CASSHVSLQGRRHEQYF. CDR3 in DNA: TGCGCCAGCAGCCATGTAAGCCTACAGGGTAGGCGGCACGAGCAGTACTTC.

The rearrangement links TRBV5-6 to TRBJ2-1; D uncertain. CDR3 length: 15 residues. The germline V gene has CDR1 SGHDT and CDR2 YYEEEE. Trimming stripped 4 bases from V and 2 bases from J, with 13 bases between. The CDR3 region is CASSRVWQAYNEQFF. In nucleotides, the CDR3 is TGTGCCAGCAGCCGAGTTTGGCAGGCCTACAATGAGCAGTTCTTC.

The CDR3 here is CASSSSGADTQYF. The CDR3 DNA reads as TGTGCCAGCAGCTCCTCAGGGGCAGATACGCAGTATTTT. The rearrangement links TRBV11-2 to TRBJ2-3; D perhaps matches TRBD1 (6 bases). The V gene lost 4 bases and the J gene lost 4 bases, with 9 bases spanning the gap. There are 13 residues in the CDR3. The germline gives CDR1 SGHAT, CDR2 FQNNGV.

This chain uses TRBV9 with TRBJ2-7; 10 nucleotides line up with TRBD1. Trimming at V came to 3 bases and at J to 7 bases, leaving 7 bases not matched to a gene. The CDR3 is 14 residues long. Germline CDR1 SGDLS, CDR2 YYNGEE. Written as DNA, the CDR3 is TGTGCCAGCAGCGCCGGGGGACAGGGGAGTGAGCAGTACTTC. Encoded protein: CASSAGGQGSEQYF.

The chain couples TRBV28 to TRBJ2-4; 8 bases fit TRBD1. The CDR3 sequence is 12 residues long. Per germline, CDR1 MDHEN and CDR2 SYDVKM. With 5 bases clipped from V and 10 bases from J, the junction kept 4 bases outside the gene matches. The DNA of the CDR3 is TGTGCCAGCAGTCGGACAGGGAGGATTCAGTACTTC. It encodes CASSRTGRIQYF.

This rearrangement joins TRBV27 to TRBJ2-1; possible D gene TRBD1, 6 bases. This CDR3 is 18 amino acids long. Deletions cut 6 bases from V and 4 bases from J, with 25 bases between. From germline, CDR1 is MNHEY and CDR2 SMNVEV (reference sequence). The CDR3 protein is CASSPEGDLQSLYNEQFF. CDR3 DNA: TGTGCCAGCAGCCCCGAGGGGGACCTCCAGAGCTTATACAATGAGCAGTTCTTC.

This clone was detected only a few times. The chain has TRBV10-3 and TRBJ2-1; unclear D gene. CDR3 length equals 14 residues. CDR1 is ENHRY and CDR2 is SYGVKD in the germline V gene. V lost 0 bases and J 9 bases, leaving 12 bases between the germline ends. CDR3 bases: TGTGCCATCAGTGAGTCTCTCAATTTAGGTGAGCAGTTCTTC. This gives the protein CAISESLNLGEQFF.

A few counts support this clone. The gene calls are TRBV6-5 and TRBJ1-3, with 8 positions matching TRBD1. The V and J ends lost 7 bases and 1 base, in that order; junction bases with no gene match: 3. Germline CDR1 is MNHEY and CDR2 is SVGAGI. CDR3 size: 14 residues. CDR3 sequence reads: CASKRTGSGNTIYF. In nucleotides, the CDR3 is TGTGCCAGCAAGCGGACAGGGTCTGGAAACACCATATATTTT.

In the case of this clone: The identical CDR3 is also encoded by other nucleotide sequences in the sample. This rearrangement joins TRBV7-2 to TRBJ2-2, with D maybe TRBD2 (5 bases). This CDR3 comprises 14 residues. The germline V gene encodes CDR1 SGHTA and CDR2 FQGNSA. V gave up 3 bases and J gave up 6 bases, with 11 bases separating them. CDR3 residues: CASSFGLAAGELFF. For the CDR3, the DNA is TGTGCCAGCAGCTTCGGTCTAGCTGCCGGGGAGCTGTTTTTT.

In this sample, this clone turned up once. The gene calls are TRBV6-5 and TRBJ1-2, with a possible D match to TRBD1 (5 bases). The CDR3 spans 14 residues. CDR1 and CDR2 from the germline V gene are MNHEY and SVGAGI. Trimming shortened V by 6 bases and J by 4 bases, and 15 bases separated the two germline ends. The CDR3 loop reads CASSTFPGLYGYTF. The CDR3 DNA reads as TGTGCCAGCAGCACATTTCCGGGACTCTATGGCTACACCTTC.

This rearrangement joins TRBV29-1 to TRBJ1-2; 8 bases match TRBD1. Germline V lookup: CDR1 SQVTM, CDR2 ANQGSEA. V shed 6 bases and J 7 bases; nucleotides not matched to a gene: 13. The CDR3 is made up of 14 amino acids. The CDR3 nucleotides read TGCAGCGTCGAGGACAGGGCATTAAGGGGTGGCTACACCTTC. Amino acid sequence: CSVEDRALRGGYTF.